One and the same sample provided the 31 T cell receptor beta chains below, sequenced in a study of tumor-infiltrating lymphocytes in primary liver carcinoma. The source of the blood RNA was unsorted whole blood, and germline DNA was extracted as well. From 500 ng of total RNA, TCR beta-specific cDNA was reverse-transcribed using a constant-region primer. Three rounds of nested multiplex PCR with slightly modified ARM-PCR produced TCR beta libraries. With TRBV1-TRBV30 forward primers and a C-beta reverse primer, the first two PCR rounds were run for approximately 10 cycles each. TCRdb reanalysed the multiplex PCR reads using MiXCR and keeps one entry per CDR3 protein. Found here are 180,000 or so distinct CDR3 sequences, over 50% of them singletons; the top ten hold approximately 68%. The sequenced sample consisted of peripheral blood. Receptors were obtained from a middle-aged man with primary liver carcinoma and hepatitis B virus infection.

This clonotype showed up just a few times. The chain employs TRBV4-1 and TRBJ2-1; 15 nucleotides match TRBD2. V dropped 2 bases and J dropped 2; count of bases not matched to a gene: 7. The CDR3 is 19 amino acids. Germline values: CDR1 MGHRA, CDR2 YSYEKL. CDR3 DNA sequence: TGCGCCAGCAGCCAAAAGGGACTAGCGGGAGGAGGAACCTACAATGAGCAGTTCTTC. Encoded protein: CASSQKGLAGGGTYNEQFF.

Comments on this clonotype: With a much larger clone just one base away, this may be a read error. This chain uses TRBV11-3 with TRBJ2-3, with D possibly TRBD2 on 5 matching bases. CDR1 is SGHNT and CDR2 is YENEEA in the germline V gene. This CDR3 comprises 16 residues. The V and J ends lost 5 bases and 0 bases respectively, with 15 bases between them. The CDR3 loop is CASSMGRDFSTDTQYF. CDR3 in DNA: TGTGCCAGCAGCATGGGCCGGGATTTTAGCACAGATACGCAGTATTTT.

The sample holds a few counts of this clonotype. Since a much larger clone is just one base distant, this may be a read error. The chain combines TRBV6-5 with TRBJ2-7; 7 bases are shared with TRBD2. Germline CDR1 reads MNHEY; CDR2 reads SVGAGI. The CDR3 covers 14 residues. The CDR3 loop is CVTMAGESSYEQYF. The CDR3, as DNA: TGTGTCACCATGGCGGGGGAAAGCTCCTACGAGCAGTACTTC.

This clonotype was detected only a few times. The CDR3 spells CASSQEVGGNTQYF. The CDR3 coding sequence is TGTGCCAGCAGCCAAGAAGTAGGGGGTAATACCCAGTACTTC. The gene calls are TRBV4-2 and TRBJ2-5; maybe TRBD1 (6 bases). The germline V and J ends were trimmed by 0 bases and 8 bases, with 13 bases remaining between them. The CDR3 is 14 amino acids. Germline V gives CDR1 LGHNA, CDR2 YNFKEQ.

This clonotype occurred a few times. The V call is TRBV4-1, the J call TRBJ1-2; D is possibly TRBD1 (6 bases). Trimming shortened V by 4 bases and J by 2 bases, and 14 bases separated the two germline ends. The CDR3 loop spans 15 amino acids. The V gene's germline CDR1 is MGHRA and CDR2 YSYEKL. The CDR3 region is CASSPSQGINYGYTF. The DNA for the CDR3 is TGCGCCAGCAGCCCCAGCCAGGGGATCAACTATGGCTACACCTTC.

This chain connects TRBV29-1 to TRBJ2-1, with D unclear. Trimming cost V 2 bases and J 0 bases, with 8 bases left between them. The length of the CDR3 is 14 residues. Germline V lookup: CDR1 SQVTM, CDR2 ANQGSEA. This CDR3 is CSVESPSSYNEQFF. Here the CDR3 DNA reads TGCAGCGTTGAAAGTCCAAGCTCCTACAATGAGCAGTTCTTC.

V is TRBV4-1 and J is TRBJ1-1; no reliable D call. V was cut by 2 bases and J by 0 bases, with 7 bases left in between. The CDR3 is 14 residues long. Germline V gene sequence: CDR1 MGHRA, CDR2 YSYEKL. The CDR3 loop reads CASSQLNLNTEAFF. The CDR3 DNA follows: TGCGCCAGCAGCCAATTGAACTTGAACACTGAAGCTTTCTTT.

This clonotype was counted ten times or more. The V and J genes are TRBV11-2 and TRBJ2-7, with D possibly being TRBD1 (5 bases). V lost 1 base and J lost 5, with 6 bases in between. The germline V gene has CDR1 SGHAT and CDR2 FQNNGV. The CDR3 loop spans 12 amino acids. The CDR3 sequence is CASSLVQDEQYF. The CDR3 DNA is TGTGCCAGCAGCTTAGTACAGGACGAGCAGTACTTC.

The chain has TRBV11-2 and TRBJ2-1, with a weak D call TRBD2 (6 bases). Germline CDR1 is SGHAT and CDR2 is FQNNGV. Trimming took 2 bases from V and 9 from J, leaving 11 bases between them. The length of the CDR3 is 13 residues. The chain's CDR3 is CASSLLREGEQFF. In nucleotides, the CDR3 is TGTGCCAGCAGCTTATTGCGGGAAGGTGAGCAGTTCTTC.

This clonotype has just a few counts. The V call is TRBV10-3, the J call TRBJ1-2; D uncertain. CDR1 ENHRY and CDR2 SYGVKD come from the germline V gene. The germline V and J ends were trimmed by 5 bases and 2 bases, with 12 bases remaining between them. The CDR3 sequence is 14 residues long. The CDR3 coding sequence is TGTGCCATCAGTCCGATGGAAGCCAACTATGGCTACACCTTC. Translated: CAISPMEANYGYTF.

As to this clonotype: This may stem from a read error, because a much larger clone lies one nucleotide away. V gene TRBV12-3 or TRBV12-4 combines with J gene TRBJ1-5, with D tentatively TRBD1 (5 bases). The length of the CDR3 is 15 residues. Trimming pared 5 bases from V and 3 bases from J, leaving 14 bases between. The CDR3: CASSIRQNNNQPQHF. DNA of the CDR3: TGTGCCAGCAGTATCAGACAGAATAACAATCAGCCCCAGCATTTT.

This clonotype was seen at least ten times. This chain connects TRBV12-3 or TRBV12-4 to TRBJ2-5, with D perhaps TRBD2 (6 bases). The CDR3 has 15 residues. Trimming left V 6 bases short and J 5 bases short, with 19 bases between. The CDR3 nucleotides read TGTGCCAGCAGCGTATCGGGAACTAGCCGTGAGACCCAGTACTTC. It codes for CASSVSGTSRETQYF.

The CDR3: CASTLQPRVAGNNEQFF. The CDR3 DNA reads TGTGCCAGCACTTTACAACCCCGGGTAGCGGGAAACAATGAGCAGTTCTTC. This chain connects TRBV6-5 to TRBJ2-1, with TRBD2 matching 8 bases. The germline V gene encodes CDR1 MNHEY and CDR2 SVGAGI. This CDR3 has 17 amino acids. V trimming: 7 bases; J trimming: 5 bases; junction bases outside the gene matches: 16.

A note on this clonotype: One end of the junction fails to match germline, which may point to a read error. The chain recombines TRBV12-3 or TRBV12-4 with TRBJ1-4; 8 positions match TRBD1. CDR3 length: 14 amino acids. CDR3 protein: CASSLTGGNEKLSF. DNA for the CDR3: TGTGCCAGCAGTTTAACAGGGGGGAATGAAAAACTGTCTTTT.

The rearrangement joins TRBV11-1 to TRBJ2-2; no clear D gene. V was cut by 9 bases and J by 8 bases, with 22 bases left in between. Germline V gene lookup returns CDR1 SGHAT and CDR2 FQDESV (reference sequence). The CDR3 length is 15 residues. CDR3 sequence: CASNLVALRFGELFF. In DNA, the CDR3 is TGTGCCAGTAACTTGGTGGCTCTAAGGTTTGGGGAGCTGTTTTTT.

The chain couples TRBV7-9 to TRBJ1-4, with 7 bases matching TRBD1. CDR3 length equals 14 residues. Germline CDR1 is SEHNR and CDR2 is FQNEAQ (reference sequence). After removal of 5 bases from V and 8 bases from J, the junction contained 8 bases not matched to a gene. CDR3 amino acids: CASSSMTGWEKLFF. Written as DNA, the CDR3 is TGTGCCAGCAGCAGCATGACAGGGTGGGAAAAACTGTTTTTT.

This clonotype has a handful of counts. The chain has TRBV5-6 and TRBJ1-5; TRBD1 might be the D (6 bases). V was shortened by 1 base and J by 9 bases, with 11 bases between the two germline ends. The length of the CDR3 is 13 residues. In germline, CDR1 is SGHDT, CDR2 YYEEEE. DNA for the CDR3: TGTGCCAGCAGCTTGAGGGACAAGGGGCCCCAGCATTTT. Translated: CASSLRDKGPQHF.

This chain links TRBV6-5 with TRBJ1-6; TRBD1 agrees at 7 bases. Germline loops: CDR1 MNHEY, CDR2 SVGAGI. After removal of 4 bases from V and 10 bases from J, the junction contained 7 bases not matched to a gene. The CDR3 is made up of 14 amino acids. The CDR3 nucleotides are TGTGCCAGCAGTTCGCTGACAGGGAACTCACCCCTCCACTTT. Amino acid sequence: CASSSLTGNSPLHF.

This chain uses TRBV11-3 with TRBJ2-1; 7 bases map to TRBD2. This CDR3 comprises 16 residues. Trimming at V came to 2 bases and at J to 16 bases, leaving 20 bases not matched to a gene. Germline V gene lookup returns CDR1 SGHNT and CDR2 YENEEA. CDR3 in amino acids: CASSLSGTIGRGERFF. The CDR3 DNA follows: TGTGCCAGCAGCTTATCAGGGACTATCGGGAGAGGTGAGCGATTCTTC.

The gene calls are TRBV12-3 or TRBV12-4 and TRBJ1-6; unclear D gene. The V end was cut by 0 bases, the J end by 8 bases, with 2 bases between. The length of the CDR3 is 12 residues. In DNA form, the CDR3 reads TGTGCCAGCAGTTTAGCTGATTCACCCCTCCACTTT. Its translation is CASSLADSPLHF.

Comments on this clonotype: The final CDR3 position lacks the conserved phenylalanine or tryptophan, pointing to a likely read error. The genes are TRBV29-1 and TRBJ1-1; D not certain. Germline V gene data show CDR1 as SQVTM and CDR2 as ANQGSEA. This CDR3 is 13 amino acids long. This CDR3 is CSVGKGTNTKAFL. The DNA of the CDR3 is TGCAGCGTTGGAAAGGGAACGAACACTAAAGCTTTCCTT.

The chain carries TRBV4-1 and TRBJ2-2; D is unclear. The CDR3 has 14 residues. The germline V gene encodes CDR1 MGHRA and CDR2 YSYEKL. The V end lost 2 bases, the J end lost 2 bases, and 6 bases lay between the germline ends. Here the CDR3 reads CASSQISNTGELFF. Here the CDR3 DNA reads TGCGCCAGCAGCCAAATTAGCAACACCGGGGAGCTGTTTTTT.

The table lists this clonotype with a few counts. The junction differs from germline at one of its ends, possibly a read error. CDR3 amino acids: CASSRNQASGANVLTF. CDR3 sequence (DNA): TGTGCCAGCAGCCGTAACCAGGCTTCTGGGGCCAATGTCCTGACTTTC. The rearrangement uses TRBV5-4 and TRBJ2-6; D is possibly TRBD1 (5 bases). Germline V lookup: CDR1 SGHNT, CDR2 YYREEE (reference sequence). There are 16 residues in the CDR3.

The rearrangement links TRBV30 to TRBJ2-1; 7 nucleotides line up with TRBD2. Looked up from germline, CDR1 is GTSNPN and CDR2 is SVGIG (reference sequence). The CDR3 contains 12 residues. The V and J ends lost 4 bases and 10 bases, in that order; junction bases with no gene match: 7. CDR3 in amino acids: CAWKAGRVEQFF. The CDR3 DNA is TGTGCCTGGAAAGCGGGAAGGGTAGAGCAGTTCTTC.

This clonotype occurred a few times. The V call is TRBV7-9, the J call TRBJ2-1, with TRBD2 identical over 9 bases. V dropped 5 bases and J dropped 0; count of bases not matched to a gene: 11. CDR1 is SEHNR, CDR2 FQNEAQ, per germline (reference sequence). This CDR3 region has 18 residues. CDR3: CASSPAVLAGFSYNEQFF. In DNA form, the CDR3 reads TGTGCCAGCAGCCCCGCCGTCCTAGCGGGATTCTCCTACAATGAGCAGTTCTTC.

Turning to this clonotype: This may be a read error, as it is one base from a much larger clone. The rearrangement joins TRBV4-2 to TRBJ2-3, with D possibly TRBD2 on 6 matching bases. Germline CDR1 reads LGHNA; CDR2 reads YNFKEQ. The CDR3 is made up of 13 amino acids. CDR3 protein: CASGQGEADTQYF. The CDR3 DNA sequence: TGTGCCAGCGGCCAAGGGGAGGCAGATACGCAGTATTTT.

The J gene is TRBJ2-3, the V gene TRBV6-5; TRBD2 agrees at 9 bases. Germline CDR1 MNHEY, CDR2 SVGAGI. This CDR3 spans 14 amino acids. The CDR3 loop reads CVSSGRTPTDTQYF. Written as DNA, the CDR3 is TGTGTTAGCAGCGGGAGGACTCCCACAGATACGCAGTATTTT.

The V call is TRBV29-1, the J call TRBJ1-3; D gene ambiguous. V was clipped by 0 bases and J by 9 bases, with 9 bases between them. The CDR3 is made up of 12 amino acids. Germline CDR1 is SQVTM and CDR2 is ANQGSEA. The DNA of the CDR3 is TGCAGCGTTGAAGAGCCGCCCGCCACCATATATTTT. Translated: CSVEEPPATIYF.

This clonotype was detected only a few times. V and J are TRBV30 and TRBJ2-2; D not resolved. The CDR3 contains 14 residues. The V end lost 2 bases, the J end lost 5 bases, and 12 bases lay between the germline ends. The germline V gene has CDR1 GTSNPN and CDR2 SVGIG (reference sequence). The CDR3 protein is CAWSYGDLTGELFF. CDR3 DNA: TGTGCCTGGAGTTATGGAGATTTAACCGGGGAGCTGTTTTTT.

V and J are TRBV4-1 and TRBJ1-2; D is perhaps TRBD1 (6 bases). Germline lookup yields CDR1 MGHRA and CDR2 YSYEKL. This CDR3 is built from 16 residues. The germline V and J ends were trimmed by 1 base and 4 bases, with 16 bases remaining between them. The CDR3 protein is CASSQAGVRGPYGYTF. CDR3 DNA sequence: TGCGCCAGCAGCCAAGCCGGGGTCCGGGGGCCCTATGGCTACACCTTC.

This clonotype was seen a handful of times. A read error may produce the germline difference seen at one junction end. The chain is built from TRBV5-4 and TRBJ2-2; 8 bases map to TRBD2. Germline-derived CDR1 and CDR2 are SGHNT and YYREEE (reference sequence). This CDR3 has 16 residues. CDR3 amino acids: CVSSLVERELTGELFF. In nucleotides, the CDR3 is TGTGTCAGCAGCTTGGTCGAGCGGGAGTTAACCGGGGAGCTGTTTTTT.